This T cell receptor beta chain was observed in a study of cytomegalovirus exposure and HLA in healthy donors. The germline gives CDR1 MNHNY, CDR2 SVGAGI (reference sequence). This CDR3 spans 14 amino acids. V lost 9 bases and J lost 2, with 11 bases in between. It was with 60 Vbeta and 13 Jbeta primers that the PCR ran. Sequenced by immunoSEQ multiplex PCR; TCRdb stores in-frame clones only, minus some. Among 150,000 or so clones, around 82% were seen once, and the ten largest hold 5% to 7.5%. Overall study findings and caveats: Among TCR beta chains, those listed as cytomegalovirus-associated numbered around 180. In an earlier analysis, productive rearrangement rates for most beta V segments clustered near 87% or 30%. In a later analysis, productive TCRs from donors in an Asian-associated ancestry cluster reportedly carried fewer N-insertions than the cohort mean. Using a false discovery rate of 0.05, a later analysis showed that about 16,000 TCR beta sequences were associated with HLA alleles.

This clone was observed a handful of times. Antigen specificity is unknown. The chain combines TRBV6-6 with TRBJ1-6, with D tentatively TRBD1 (6 bases). This sequence originates from a woman aged 50 to 65 in good health and CMV-seropositive. Sequenced material: PBMCs. The CDR3 protein is CASKQGPYNSPLHF. CDR3 DNA: TGTGCCAGTAAACAGGGCCCCTATAATTCACCCCTCCACTTT.